This T cell receptor beta chain appears in the sequencing data of a study of blood T cells in healthy people across ages. Across the study: When template switching was applied, about one barcoded beta molecule was captured per two T cells.

This clonotype was detected a few times. Its cognate antigen is unknown. After removal of 4 bases from V and 6 bases from J, the junction contained 10 bases not matched to a gene. The germline V gene encodes CDR1 SGHRS and CDR2 YFSETQ. The CDR3 consists of 16 residues. Study-level points and caveats: A greater number of naive CD4+ cells and higher diversity distinguished long-lived donors from aged donors. Naive T cell percentage and TCR beta diversity correlated strongly.

Then a second PCR, running roughly 7 to 11 cycles, was carried out with a sample-barcoded 5' primer and a J-beta primer mix. MiXCR, run by TCRdb on the 5' RACE reads, gives a single entry per CDR3 protein. The data contain 650,000 to 800,000 distinct CDR3 sequences, around 45% of them singletons. The source of this sequence is a man in his fifties or sixties in good health. This rearrangement joins TRBV5-1 to TRBJ2-1, with 10 bases lining up with TRBD1. Sequenced material: blood. As DNA, the CDR3 is TGCGCCAGCAGCCCAATCCGACAGGGGGCAAGCAATGAGCAGTTCTTC. This translates into CASSPIRQGASNEQFF.